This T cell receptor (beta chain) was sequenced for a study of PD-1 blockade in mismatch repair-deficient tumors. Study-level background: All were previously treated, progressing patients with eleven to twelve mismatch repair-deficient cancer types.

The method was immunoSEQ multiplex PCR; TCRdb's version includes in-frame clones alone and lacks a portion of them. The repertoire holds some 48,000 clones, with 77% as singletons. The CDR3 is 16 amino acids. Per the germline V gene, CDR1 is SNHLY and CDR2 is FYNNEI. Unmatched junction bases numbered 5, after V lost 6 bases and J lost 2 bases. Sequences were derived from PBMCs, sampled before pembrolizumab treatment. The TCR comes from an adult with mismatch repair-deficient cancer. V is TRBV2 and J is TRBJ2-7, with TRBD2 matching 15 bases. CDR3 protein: CASRGTSGRLPYEQYF. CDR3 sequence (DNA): TGTGCCAGCAGGGGGACTAGCGGGAGGTTGCCCTACGAGCAGTACTTC.